This entry concerns a single T cell receptor (beta chain). These data come from a study of blood T cell repertoires in COVID-19. Study in general: COVID-19 samples collected from the United States, Italy and Spain covered acute and convalescent phases.

Trimming at V came to 3 bases and at J to 5 bases, leaving 3 bases not matched to a gene. Germline loops: CDR1 ENHRY, CDR2 SYGVKD. The CDR3 sequence is 15 residues long. Per the study methods: Reference gene primer amplification gave nucleated cell count estimates. Generated by immunoSEQ multiplex PCR, the TCRdb table keeps only in-frame clones and is missing some. V, J and clone size derive from that table, while D and trimming were established from the DNA sequence. The repertoire includes 250,000 to 350,000 clones, 89% of them detected once, and roughly 6.7% sits in the top ten. The clonotype originates from a man aged 18 to 30 who had recovered from COVID-19. The sample consisted of peripheral blood. The V call is TRBV10-3, the J call TRBJ2-3, with 12 bases fitting TRBD2. DNA of the CDR3: TGTGCCATCAGTGAACGGGGACTAGCGGGAGATACGCAGTATTTT. It translates to CAISERGLAGDTQYF.